These 26 T cell receptor beta chains were all obtained from the same sample, sequenced in a study of beta chain features in type 1 diabetes. Overall study results and limits: Across all four CD4+ subsets, people with type 1 diabetes showed modestly shorter TCRB CDR3s.

Antigens of these TCRs are unknown. Reverse transcribing all isolated RNA meant expressed TCRB transcripts were sequenced. TCRdb's copy holds only in-frame clones and misses some; the assay was immunoSEQ multiplex PCR. The sample consists of about 740,000 clones, roughly an eighth of them appearing once. What was sequenced was naive CD4+ T cells from blood. The receptors derive from a man between 18 and 29 years old with type 1 diabetes.

This clone was counted a few times. The chain is built from TRBV13 and TRBJ2-5; 7 bases fit TRBD2. Trimming cost V 0 bases and J 0 bases; bases outside gene matches: 7. CDR3 length equals 17 residues. Looked up from germline, CDR1 is PRHDT and CDR2 is FYEKMQ (reference sequence). CDR3 in DNA: TGTGCCAGCAGCTTAGGCGGTCACGGGGGGTACCAAGAGACCCAGTACTTC. Amino acid sequence: CASSLGGHGGYQETQYF.

The J gene is TRBJ1-6, the V gene TRBV9; TRBD1 is a possible D gene (5 bases). The CDR3 is 15 amino acids. V lost 4 bases to trimming and J lost 7 bases, with 15 bases between them. Per germline, CDR1 SGDLS and CDR2 YYNGEE. The CDR3 reads CASSPPGRGNSPLHF. The CDR3 DNA sequence: TGTGCCAGCAGCCCCCCGGGGAGGGGAAATTCACCCCTCCACTTT.

The chain couples TRBV29-1 to TRBJ1-2; tentatively, D is TRBD1 (5 bases). Per germline, CDR1 SQVTM and CDR2 ANQGSEA. This CDR3 has 12 residues. This chain's CDR3 is CGSLEGAKGYTF. CDR3 coding DNA: TGCGGCTCTTTAGAAGGGGCGAAGGGCTACACCTTC. Full variable domain (missing parts from reference TRBV29-1 and TRBJ1-2): SAVISQKPSRDICQRGTSLTIQCQVDSQVTMMFWYRQQPGQSLTLIATANQGSEATYESGFVIDKFPISRPNLTFSTLTVSNMSPEDSSIYLCGSLEGAKGYTFGSGTRLTVV.

This clone was seen a handful of times. V gene TRBV28 combines with J gene TRBJ2-3; the match to TRBD1 covers 8 bases. CDR3 length: 15 amino acids. Trimming removed 6 bases from V and 6 bases from J; junction bases left unmatched: 11. Germline lookup yields CDR1 MDHEN and CDR2 SYDVKM. The CDR3 reads CASRTPGQATDTQYF. As DNA, the CDR3 is TGTGCCAGCAGAACTCCGGGACAGGCAACGGATACGCAGTATTTT.

The chain carries TRBV30 and TRBJ1-6; D is possibly TRBD1 (5 bases). CDR1 and CDR2 from the germline V gene are GTSNPN and SVGIG (reference sequence). The CDR3 extends over 14 amino acids. The V end lost 0 bases, the J end lost 8 bases, and 11 bases lay between the germline ends. The CDR3 DNA is TGTGCCTGGAGTGTGAAAGGGACCTATTCACCCCTCCACTTT. It yields the protein CAWSVKGTYSPLHF. The variable domain in full, completed from reference TRBV30 and TRBJ1-6, reads SQTIHQWPATLVQPVGSPLSLECTVEGTSNPNLYWYRQAAGRGLQLLFYSVGIGQISSEVPQNLSASRPQDRQFILSSKKLLLSDSGFYLCAWSVKGTYSPLHFGNGTRLTVT.

The chain couples TRBV2 to TRBJ1-2; D remains unclear. In germline, CDR1 is SNHLY, CDR2 FYNNEI. The V end lost 5 bases, the J end lost 1 base, and 5 bases lay between the germline ends. CDR3 length equals 12 residues. The chain's CDR3 is CASSTVNYGYTF. CDR3 nucleotides: TGTGCCAGCAGTACCGTTAACTATGGCTACACCTTC.

The genes are TRBV29-1 and TRBJ1-1; 10 positions agree with TRBD1. This CDR3 is 13 amino acids long. The J segment lost 6 bases and the V segment lost 8 bases, leaving 9 bases of the junction unmatched. In germline, CDR1 is SQVTM, CDR2 ANQGSEA. The CDR3 DNA sequence: TGCAGCTTCAACTCCGGGACAGGGGCTGAAGCTTTCTTT. Its translation: CSFNSGTGAEAFF. The whole variable domain, remainder taken from reference TRBV29-1 and TRBJ1-1, is SAVISQKPSRDICQRGTSLTIQCQVDSQVTMMFWYRQQPGQSLTLIATANQGSEATYESGFVIDKFPISRPNLTFSTLTVSNMSPEDSSIYLCSFNSGTGAEAFFGQGTRLTVV.

This clone came up a few times. The rearrangement uses TRBV5-1 and TRBJ2-7; D gene ambiguous. V was shortened by 8 bases and J by 7 bases, with 10 bases between the two germline ends. Germline lookup yields CDR1 SGHRS and CDR2 YFSETQ. The CDR3 is 10 amino acids. The CDR3 reads CARVIGEQYF. The CDR3 DNA reads TGCGCCAGAGTTATCGGGGAGCAGTACTTC.

This clone was counted a few times. The genes are TRBV6-5 and TRBJ2-1, with a weak D call TRBD1 (5 bases). From germline, CDR1 is MNHEY and CDR2 SVGAGI. The CDR3 loop spans 15 amino acids. Trimming left V 0 bases short and J 6 bases short, with 12 bases between. The CDR3 DNA is TGTGCCAGCAGTTACTCATACAGGCACTTCAATGAGCAGTTCTTC. Translated: CASSYSYRHFNEQFF.

The chain uses TRBV29-1 and TRBJ1-2, with unresolved D. V lost 8 bases to trimming and J lost 4 bases, with 17 bases between them. The germline gives CDR1 SQVTM, CDR2 ANQGSEA. CDR3 length equals 13 residues. The chain's CDR3 is CSTVGYRPYGYTF. In DNA form, the CDR3 reads TGCAGCACCGTCGGGTATCGGCCCTATGGCTACACCTTC.

This clone showed up just a few times. J is TRBJ1-5 and V is TRBV5-6; 8 positions agree with TRBD1. V trimming: 4 bases; J trimming: 4 bases; junction bases outside the gene matches: 7. In germline, CDR1 is SGHDT, CDR2 YYEEEE. CDR3 length equals 15 residues. This chain's CDR3 is CASSGQGIPNQPQHF. In nucleotides, the CDR3 is TGTGCCAGCAGCGGACAGGGCATACCGAATCAGCCCCAGCATTTT.

A few counts support this clone. The gene calls are TRBV9 and TRBJ1-4; perhaps TRBD1 as D (5 bases). The CDR3 consists of 17 residues. Trimming pared 4 bases from V and 0 bases from J, leaving 16 bases between. The germline gives CDR1 SGDLS, CDR2 YYNGEE. CDR3 residues: CASSRTLGAATNEKLFF. CDR3 nucleotides: TGTGCCAGCAGCCGTACCCTTGGGGCTGCAACTAATGAAAAACTGTTTTTT.

This clone showed up just a few times. V is TRBV2 and J is TRBJ1-2; 8 nucleotides line up with TRBD1. V dropped 6 bases and J dropped 4; count of bases not matched to a gene: 7. The CDR3 has 14 amino acids. Germline assignment: CDR1 SNHLY and CDR2 FYNNEI. CDR3 DNA: TGTGCCAGCAGCCCCAGGGGGCCGATCTATGGCTACACCTTC. Protein sequence: CASSPRGPIYGYTF.

This clone was seen only a few times. The CDR3 loop is CASTPSPGLAADTQYF. CDR3 sequence (DNA): TGTGCCAGCACCCCATCCCCGGGACTCGCGGCAGATACGCAGTATTTT. The chain combines TRBV27 with TRBJ2-3, with D perhaps TRBD2 (6 bases). CDR1 and CDR2 from the germline V gene are MNHEY and SMNVEV (reference sequence). V was pared by 7 bases and J by 4 bases, with 21 bases between. The CDR3 length is 16 residues.

This clone was observed a handful of times. The same CDR3 arises from other DNA sequences in this sample as well. This sequence joins TRBV2 and TRBJ2-6, with unresolved D. This CDR3 contains 12 residues. Germline CDR1 SNHLY, CDR2 FYNNEI. V was cut by 8 bases and J by 1 base, with 3 bases left in between. The CDR3 loop is CASRSGANVLTF. The CDR3 DNA is TGTGCCAGCCGGTCTGGGGCCAACGTCCTGACTTTC.

In DNA, the CDR3 is TGTGCCTGGAGCTTCAGGGGCTCTGGAAACACCATATATTTT. This encodes CAWSFRGSGNTIYF. The chain is built from TRBV30 and TRBJ1-3; TRBD1 might be the D (6 bases). There are 14 residues in the CDR3. The germline V gene encodes CDR1 GTSNPN and CDR2 SVGIG (reference sequence). With 3 bases removed from V and 0 bases from J, the gap between germline ends came to 9 bases.

This clone was found a few times. The V call is TRBV6-6, the J call TRBJ2-7; D gene ambiguous. Trimming stripped 1 base from V and 3 bases from J, with 13 bases between. The germline gives CDR1 MNHNY, CDR2 SVGAGI (reference sequence). The CDR3 is 15 residues long. Here the CDR3 DNA reads TGTGCCAGCAGTTACTGGTATAGGGATGACTACGAGCAGTACTTC. Translating gives CASSYWYRDDYEQYF.

This clone occurred a few times. The chain combines TRBV25-1 with TRBJ2-7, with no clear D. This CDR3 comprises 12 residues. V lost 8 bases and J 8 bases, leaving 16 bases between the germline ends. CDR1 is MGHDK and CDR2 is SYGVNS in the germline V gene. The CDR3 here is CASAAVHEKQYF. In DNA, the CDR3 is TGTGCCAGCGCGGCGGTCCATGAGAAGCAGTACTTC.

V usage is TRBV30 and J usage is TRBJ2-3; TRBD1 aligns across 7 bases. V dropped 0 bases and J dropped 1; count of bases not matched to a gene: 4. In germline, CDR1 is GTSNPN, CDR2 SVGIG (reference sequence). This CDR3 spans 15 amino acids. CDR3 in amino acids: CAWSVDRLRTDTQYF. Written as DNA, the CDR3 is TGTGCCTGGAGTGTGGACAGGCTTCGCACAGATACGCAGTATTTT.

This clone was counted only a few times. This chain links TRBV7-9 with TRBJ2-1, with 11 bases fitting TRBD2. V lost 8 bases and J lost 4; bases outside the gene matches: 7. The CDR3 length is 15 residues. CDR1 is SEHNR and CDR2 is FQNEAQ in the germline V gene (reference sequence). CDR3 region: CASANRTSGYNEQFF. CDR3 nucleotides: TGTGCCAGCGCCAATCGGACTAGCGGGTACAATGAGCAGTTCTTC.

V gene TRBV5-1 combines with J gene TRBJ2-1, with D tentatively TRBD2 (6 bases). Germline V CDR1 and CDR2: SGHRS, YFSETQ. The CDR3 is 15 amino acids. The V and J ends lost 4 bases and 0 bases respectively, with 11 bases between them. The CDR3 sequence: CASSPGLTSYNEQFF. The CDR3 DNA follows: TGCGCCAGCAGCCCGGGACTTACCTCCTACAATGAGCAGTTCTTC. Using reference TRBV5-1 and TRBJ2-1 for the parts outside the CDR3, the full variable domain is KAGVTQTPRYLIKTRGQQVTLSCSPISGHRSVSWYQQTPGQGLQFLFEYFSETQRNKGNFPGRFSGRQFSNSRSEMNVSTLELGDSALYLCASSPGLTSYNEQFFGPGTRLTVL.

There are a few counts of this clone. The rearrangement joins TRBV28 to TRBJ2-7; 8 bases agree with TRBD1. The CDR3 has 15 amino acids. Germline loops: CDR1 MDHEN, CDR2 SYDVKM. J was trimmed by 1 base and V by 3 bases; bases with no gene match: 5. The CDR3 sequence: CASSLGTGLSYEQYF. For the CDR3, the DNA is TGTGCCAGCAGTTTGGGGACAGGCCTTTCCTACGAGCAGTACTTC.

This clone was counted between two and nine times. This chain joins TRBV5-1 and TRBJ2-3; either TRBD1 or TRBD2 may supply D (5 bases each). V shed 5 bases and J shed 4 bases, with 23 bases lying between them. This CDR3 spans 17 amino acids. Germline V CDR1 and CDR2: SGHRS, YFSETQ. CDR3 sequence: CASRPPMWDGVADTQYF. CDR3 DNA: TGCGCCAGCAGACCGCCGATGTGGGACGGGGTTGCAGATACGCAGTATTTT. Drawing the rest from reference TRBV5-1 and TRBJ2-3, the complete variable domain is KAGVTQTPRYLIKTRGQQVTLSCSPISGHRSVSWYQQTPGQGLQFLFEYFSETQRNKGNFPGRFSGRQFSNSRSEMNVSTLELGDSALYLCASRPPMWDGVADTQYFGPGTRLTVL.

About this clone itself: An end of the junction does not agree with germline; a read error may underlie this. The J gene is TRBJ2-7, the V gene TRBV6-5; TRBD1 might be the D (6 bases). CDR3 length: 15 amino acids. Germline values: CDR1 MNHEY, CDR2 SVGAGI. The CDR3 DNA reads TGTGCCAGCAGGTACTGGGACAAAGAGATGGACGAGCAGTACTTC. The encoded protein is CASRYWDKEMDEQYF.

The V call is TRBV10-3, the J call TRBJ2-5, with TRBD2 as a possible D gene (6 bases). The CDR3 is 15 residues long. Looked up from germline, CDR1 is ENHRY and CDR2 is SYGVKD. Trimming removed 5 bases at V and 5 bases at J, with 18 bases between. The DNA for the CDR3 is TGTGCCATCAGTTCCTTGGGTGGGGGGTCGGAGACCCAGTACTTC. It is translated as CAISSLGGGSETQYF.

This chain uses TRBV18 with TRBJ2-5; 7 nucleotides agree with TRBD2. This CDR3 has 15 residues. CDR1 is KGHSH and CDR2 is LQKENI in the germline V gene. The junction had 3 bases not matched to a gene; V was cut back by 0 bases and J by 2 bases. The CDR3, as DNA: TGTGCCAGCTCACCACCCGGGAGGCGGCAAGAGACCCAGTACTTC. It specifies CASSPPGRRQETQYF.